This record looks at one TCR beta chain sequence and its context. The antigen is not known. No progression to ophthalmopathy over 18 months defined stable hyperthyroidism. Trimming took 0 bases from V and 14 from J, leaving 17 bases between them. CDR3 length: 15 amino acids. CDR3 regions of TCR beta were amplified from RNA transcripts. Investigators did first-round RT-PCR with HTBI primers, then second-round multiplex PCR. TCRdb processed the multiplex PCR reads anew with MiXCR; each CDR3 protein has one entry. The profile shows approximately 380,000 distinct CDR3 sequences, 21% of them singletons. The sample originates from a study of Graves' ophthalmopathy and Graves' hyperthyroidism. Study-level results: For predicting ophthalmopathy progression, the model had 60% to 71% sensitivity and roughly 72% specificity. A model of 13 signatures distinguished ophthalmopathy from stable hyperthyroidism at under 90% sensitivity and 81.08% specificity.

The chain combines TRBV12-3 or TRBV12-4 with TRBJ1-6; D is undetermined. This receptor was identified in a woman aged 18-29 years with stable Graves' hyperthyroidism. The source material was peripheral blood. The CDR3 loop is CASSLAGRPRWALHF. The CDR3 DNA is TGTGCCAGCAGTTTAGCTGGCAGGCCTCGTTGGGCCCTCCACTTT.